This TCR beta chain was recorded in a study of control samples from healthy donors and cancer patients. Generated by immunoSEQ multiplex PCR, the TCRdb table keeps only in-frame clones and is missing some. The profile shows about 130,000 clones, over 75% of them singletons. Sequenced material: blood. This TCR derives from a man in his forties or fifties in good health.

As DNA, the CDR3 is TGTGCCAGCAGCCCAGGGGCAACTAATGAAAAACTGTTTTTT. Its protein product is CASSPGATNEKLFF. The rearrangement joins TRBV7-6 to TRBJ1-4; D is possibly TRBD1 (6 bases). Germline V gives CDR1 SGHVS, CDR2 FNYEAQ. Trimming stripped 5 bases from V and 0 bases from J, with 7 bases between. The CDR3 loop spans 14 amino acids.